This TCR beta chain is drawn from a study of blood T cell repertoires in COVID-19. The repertoire was sequenced with immunoSEQ multiplex PCR; TCRdb's copy has only in-frame clones and lacks some. The data hold 200,000 to 300,000 clones, with over 70% observed a single time. The V gene lost 4 bases and the J gene lost 2 bases, with 12 bases spanning the gap. This CDR3 has 15 residues. Germline V gene data show CDR1 as SGHKS and CDR2 as YYEKEE (reference sequence). This clone was detected only once. Sequenced material: peripheral blood. The clonotype originates from a woman aged 80 or over with acute or convalescent COVID-19. The rearrangement joins TRBV5-5 to TRBJ2-2, with D possibly matching TRBD2 (6 bases). CDR3 in amino acids: CASSQGLLNTGELFF. DNA of the CDR3: TGTGCCAGCAGCCAGGGACTCCTAAACACCGGGGAGCTGTTTTTT.